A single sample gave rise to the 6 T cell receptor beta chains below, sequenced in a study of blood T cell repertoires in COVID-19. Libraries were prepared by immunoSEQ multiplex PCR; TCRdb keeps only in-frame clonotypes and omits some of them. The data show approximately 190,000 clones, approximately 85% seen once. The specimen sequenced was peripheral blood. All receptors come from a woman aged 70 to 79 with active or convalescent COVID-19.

In nucleotides, the CDR3 is TGCGCCAGCAGTTCCGGGGGGGGAGGGGGCTACGAGCAGTACTTC. The encoded protein is CASSSGGGGGYEQYF. The V and J genes are TRBV10-2 and TRBJ2-7, with 8 bases fitting TRBD2. The CDR3 contains 15 residues. The V segment lost 5 bases and the J segment 3 bases; nucleotides outside the gene matches: 9. Germline CDR1 and CDR2: WSHSY and SAAADI.

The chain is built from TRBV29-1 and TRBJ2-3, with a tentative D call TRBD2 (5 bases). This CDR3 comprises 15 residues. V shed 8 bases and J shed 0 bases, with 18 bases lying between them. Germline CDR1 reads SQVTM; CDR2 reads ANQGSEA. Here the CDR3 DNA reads TGCAGCTCAAAACTAGAGGAGACTAGCACAGATACGCAGTATTTT. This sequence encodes CSSKLEETSTDTQYF.

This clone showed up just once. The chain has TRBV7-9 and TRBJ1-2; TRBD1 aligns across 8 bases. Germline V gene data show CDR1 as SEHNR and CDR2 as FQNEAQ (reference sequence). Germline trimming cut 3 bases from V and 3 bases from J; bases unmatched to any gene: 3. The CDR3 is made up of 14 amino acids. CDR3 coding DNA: TGTGCCAGCAGCTTGGGACAGGACTACTATGGCTACACCTTC. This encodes CASSLGQDYYGYTF.

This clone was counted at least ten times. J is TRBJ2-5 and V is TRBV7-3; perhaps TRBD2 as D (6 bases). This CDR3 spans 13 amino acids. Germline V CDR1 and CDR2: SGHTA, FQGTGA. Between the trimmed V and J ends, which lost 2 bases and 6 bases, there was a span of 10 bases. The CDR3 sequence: CASSLGREQTQYF. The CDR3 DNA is TGTGCCAGCAGCTTAGGCCGGGAGCAGACCCAGTACTTC.

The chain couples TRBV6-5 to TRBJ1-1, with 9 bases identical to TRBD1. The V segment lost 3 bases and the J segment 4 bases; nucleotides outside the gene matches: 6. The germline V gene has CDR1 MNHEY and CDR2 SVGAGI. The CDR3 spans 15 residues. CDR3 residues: CASSYGTGRITEAFF. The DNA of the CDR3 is TGTGCCAGCAGTTATGGGACAGGGAGGATCACTGAAGCTTTCTTT.

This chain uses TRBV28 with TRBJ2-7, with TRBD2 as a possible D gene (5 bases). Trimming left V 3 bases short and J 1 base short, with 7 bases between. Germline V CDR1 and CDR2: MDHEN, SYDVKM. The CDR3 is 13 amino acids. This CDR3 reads CASSLDFSYEQYF. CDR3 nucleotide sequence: TGTGCCAGCAGTTTGGACTTTTCCTACGAGCAGTACTTC.